A selection of T cell receptor beta chains follows, all from one sample in a study of CDR3 diversity in severe acne. One entry per CDR3 protein, called by TCRdb with MiXCR from the PCR reads. The data hold about 84,000 distinct CDR3 sequences, with 45% to 60% observed a single time. Specimen: blood. These receptors originate from a male donor in good health, without acne. Each CDR3 is given with its conserved first and last residue. D genes are given only for firm matches. Size tells how often a clone was seen (once, few, many) or the class of an expanded clone, and some rows leave it out.

d_call: NA; v_call: TRBV5-1; clone_size: NA; j_call: TRBJ2-1; cdr3_aa: CASSGAGEQFF; cdr3_nt: TGCGCCAGCAGTGGGGCGGGTGAGCAGTTCTTC
d_call: TRBD2; v_call: TRBV20-1; clone_size: NA; j_call: TRBJ2-2; cdr3_aa: CSASRSGGALTGELFF; cdr3_nt: TGCAGTGCTAGTCGCAGCGGGGGGGCACTCACCGGGGAGCTGTTTTTT
d_call: NA; v_call: TRBV20-1; clone_size: medium-sized; j_call: TRBJ1-2; cdr3_aa: CSARAPEKGQNYGYTF; cdr3_nt: TGCAGTGCTAGAGCTCCCGAAAAGGGGCAGAACTATGGCTACACCTTC
d_call: NA; v_call: TRBV5-1; clone_size: NA; j_call: TRBJ1-2; cdr3_aa: CASSLVAGGAYGYTF; cdr3_nt: TGCGCCAGCAGCTTGGTAGCCGGGGGCGCCTATGGCTACACCTTC
d_call: TRBD2; v_call: TRBV24-1; clone_size: NA; j_call: TRBJ2-7; cdr3_aa: CASSLAAGGFSYEQYF; cdr3_nt: TGTGCCAGCAGTTTAGCGGCGGGAGGTTTCTCCTACGAGCAGTACTTC
d_call: TRBD2; v_call: TRBV7-2; clone_size: NA; j_call: TRBJ2-1; cdr3_aa: CASSFRLAGAGNEQFF; cdr3_nt: TGTGCCAGCAGCTTTCGACTAGCGGGGGCGGGAAATGAGCAGTTCTTC
d_call: TRBD1; v_call: TRBV20-1; clone_size: NA; j_call: TRBJ2-5; cdr3_aa: CSARDAGGPNSETQYF; cdr3_nt: TGCAGTGCTAGAGATGCAGGGGGACCCAATTCAGAGACCCAGTACTTC
d_call: TRBD1; v_call: TRBV5-1; clone_size: NA; j_call: TRBJ1-4; cdr3_aa: CASGLEQGALNEKLFF; cdr3_nt: TGCGCCAGCGGCTTGGAACAGGGGGCGTTGAATGAAAAACTGTTTTTT
d_call: NA; v_call: TRBV2; clone_size: NA; j_call: TRBJ1-5; cdr3_aa: CASSGGGQPQHF; cdr3_nt: TGTGCCAGCAGTGGGGGAGGGCAGCCCCAGCATTTT
d_call: NA; v_call: TRBV7-3; clone_size: NA; j_call: TRBJ1-6; cdr3_aa: CASSSYRAGMNSPLHF; cdr3_nt: TGTGCCAGCAGCTCATACCGGGCAGGGATGAATTCACCCCTCCACTTT
d_call: NA; v_call: TRBV10-3; clone_size: NA; j_call: TRBJ1-1; cdr3_aa: CAISDGTYTEAFF; cdr3_nt: TGTGCCATCAGTGACGGGACCTACACTGAAGCTTTCTTT
d_call: NA; v_call: TRBV5-1; clone_size: NA; j_call: TRBJ2-5; cdr3_aa: CASSLAGTISETQYF; cdr3_nt: TGCGCCAGCAGCTTGGCCGGGACGATCTCCGAGACCCAGTACTTC
d_call: NA; v_call: TRBV24-1; clone_size: medium-sized; j_call: TRBJ2-1; cdr3_aa: CATSDSVGSYNEQFF; cdr3_nt: TGTGCCACCAGTGACTCGGTCGGTTCCTACAATGAGCAGTTCTTC
d_call: TRBD1; v_call: TRBV7-9; clone_size: NA; j_call: TRBJ2-7; cdr3_aa: CASSLAQGSEQYF; cdr3_nt: TGTGCCAGCAGCTTAGCACAGGGGTCCGAGCAGTACTTC
d_call: TRBD2; v_call: TRBV15; clone_size: NA; j_call: TRBJ2-1; cdr3_aa: CATSRGGGAHNEQFF; cdr3_nt: TGTGCCACCAGCAGGGGGGGAGGGGCCCACAATGAGCAGTTCTTC
d_call: NA; v_call: TRBV9; clone_size: NA; j_call: TRBJ2-7; cdr3_aa: CASSVEGSGSYEQYF; cdr3_nt: TGTGCCAGCAGCGTAGAAGGTAGCGGCTCCTACGAGCAATACTTC
d_call: TRBD1; v_call: TRBV6-1; clone_size: NA; j_call: TRBJ2-7; cdr3_aa: CASSRSGTGGLEQYF; cdr3_nt: TGTGCCAGCAGTAGATCCGGGACAGGGGGTTTAGAGCAGTACTTC
d_call: NA; v_call: TRBV4-2; clone_size: NA; j_call: TRBJ1-1; cdr3_aa: CASSHGTRNTEAFF; cdr3_nt: TGTGCCAGCAGCCACGGGACCCGTAACACTGAAGCTTTCTTT
d_call: NA; v_call: TRBV18; clone_size: many; j_call: TRBJ2-5; cdr3_aa: CASSPGTWGETQYF; cdr3_nt: TGTGCCAGCTCACCAGGGACATGGGGAGAGACCCAGTACTTC
d_call: TRBD1; v_call: TRBV5-6; clone_size: few; j_call: TRBJ2-7; cdr3_aa: CASSFGDRASYEQYF; cdr3_nt: TGTGCCAGCAGCTTTGGGGACAGGGCTTCCTACGAGCAGTACTTC
d_call: NA; v_call: TRBV4-1; clone_size: many; j_call: TRBJ1-2; cdr3_aa: CASSQAGANYGYTF; cdr3_nt: TGCGCCAGCAGCCAAGCAGGGGCTAACTATGGCTACACCTTC
d_call: NA; v_call: TRBV29-1; clone_size: few; j_call: TRBJ1-1; cdr3_aa: CSVRQNLNTEAFF; cdr3_nt: TGCAGCGTTAGGCAGAACCTTAACACTGAAGCTTTCTTT
d_call: NA; v_call: TRBV29-1; clone_size: few; j_call: TRBJ2-5; cdr3_aa: CSVIQVAGETQYF; cdr3_nt: TGCAGCGTAATACAGGTGGCTGGGGAGACCCAGTACTTC
d_call: NA; v_call: TRBV19; clone_size: many; j_call: TRBJ2-7; cdr3_aa: CASSVDKSSYEQYF; cdr3_nt: TGTGCCAGTAGTGTTGACAAGTCCTCCTACGAGCAGTACTTC
d_call: NA; v_call: TRBV2; clone_size: NA; j_call: TRBJ2-7; cdr3_aa: CASRLGDGTYEQYF; cdr3_nt: TGTGCCAGCCGTCTTGGGGACGGGACCTACGAGCAGTACTTC
d_call: NA; v_call: TRBV27; clone_size: many; j_call: TRBJ1-2; cdr3_aa: CASSPGSNYGYTF; cdr3_nt: TGTGCCAGCAGTCCCGGATCTAACTATGGCTACACCTTC
d_call: TRBD1; v_call: TRBV5-1; clone_size: NA; j_call: TRBJ1-1; cdr3_aa: CASSLAGQVGTEAFF; cdr3_nt: TGCGCCAGCAGCTTGGCCGGACAGGTCGGCACTGAAGCTTTCTTT
d_call: TRBD1; v_call: TRBV7-9; clone_size: many; j_call: TRBJ2-1; cdr3_aa: CASRDRYKRNEQFF; cdr3_nt: TGTGCCAGCAGGGACAGGTACAAACGCAATGAGCAGTTCTTC
d_call: NA; v_call: TRBV5-5; clone_size: NA; j_call: TRBJ1-1; cdr3_aa: CASSLSGRAFF; cdr3_nt: TGTGCCAGCAGTTTGAGCGGGAGGGCTTTCTTT
d_call: NA; v_call: TRBV7-9; clone_size: NA; j_call: TRBJ1-4; cdr3_aa: CASSLPSEGVDNAKLFF; cdr3_nt: TGTGCCAGCAGCTTACCATCCGAAGGGGTGGATAATGCAAAACTGTTTTTT
d_call: NA; v_call: TRBV20-1; clone_size: NA; j_call: TRBJ1-1; cdr3_aa: CSARWRNTEAFF; cdr3_nt: TGCAGTGCTAGGTGGCGGAACACTGAAGCTTTCTTT
d_call: NA; v_call: TRBV7-3; clone_size: NA; j_call: TRBJ1-4; cdr3_aa: CASSLWAGDEKLFF; cdr3_nt: TGTGCCAGCAGCTTATGGGCAGGGGATGAAAAACTGTTTTTT
d_call: TRBD1; v_call: TRBV6-1; clone_size: many; j_call: TRBJ2-4; cdr3_aa: CASSDPGQGISGIQYF; cdr3_nt: TGTGCCAGCAGTGACCCGGGACAGGGAATTTCAGGCATTCAGTACTTC
d_call: NA; v_call: TRBV7-9; clone_size: NA; j_call: TRBJ2-2; cdr3_aa: CASSLRAPGTGELFF; cdr3_nt: TGTGCCAGCAGCTTAAGGGCTCCGGGGACCGGGGAGCTGTTTTTT
d_call: TRBD2; v_call: TRBV30; clone_size: many; j_call: TRBJ2-5; cdr3_aa: CASRGMGYQETQYF; cdr3_nt: TGTGCCTCGCGGGGGATGGGGTACCAAGAGACCCAGTACTTC
d_call: NA; v_call: TRBV29-1; clone_size: few; j_call: TRBJ2-7; cdr3_aa: CSARGGTYEQYF; cdr3_nt: TGCAGCGCCCGAGGGGGGACCTACGAGCAGTACTTC
d_call: TRBD2; v_call: TRBV5-1; clone_size: many; j_call: TRBJ2-3; cdr3_aa: CASSPGTSGGVFTDTQYF; cdr3_nt: TGCGCCAGCAGCCCCGGGACTAGCGGGGGGGTTTTCACAGATACGCAGTATTTT
d_call: TRBD1; v_call: TRBV10-3; clone_size: medium-sized; j_call: TRBJ1-1; cdr3_aa: CAISNMGQAVMNTEAFF; cdr3_nt: TGTGCCATCTCTAATATGGGACAGGCCGTCATGAACACTGAAGCTTTCTTT
d_call: TRBD1; v_call: TRBV5-1; clone_size: NA; j_call: TRBJ1-5; cdr3_aa: CASSSGQGGNQPQHF; cdr3_nt: TGCGCCAGCAGCTCGGGACAGGGCGGCAATCAGCCCCAGCATTTT
d_call: NA; v_call: TRBV11-2; clone_size: many; j_call: TRBJ1-2; cdr3_aa: CASSSNGGQGYTF; cdr3_nt: TGTGCCAGCAGCTCAAACGGGGGGCAGGGCTACACCTTC
d_call: NA; v_call: TRBV5-1; clone_size: NA; j_call: TRBJ2-7; cdr3_aa: CASSLDERVDEQYF; cdr3_nt: TGCGCCAGCAGCTTGGATGAAAGGGTGGATGAGCAGTACTTT
d_call: TRBD1; v_call: TRBV20-1; clone_size: NA; j_call: TRBJ1-1; cdr3_aa: CSALVLGQGITEAFF; cdr3_nt: TGCAGTGCGTTGGTGTTGGGACAGGGGATAACTGAAGCTTTCTTT
d_call: NA; v_call: TRBV19; clone_size: NA; j_call: TRBJ1-1; cdr3_aa: CAGSPQGNTEAFF; cdr3_nt: TGTGCCGGTAGCCCACAGGGAAACACTGAAGCTTTCTTT
d_call: NA; v_call: TRBV7-9; clone_size: NA; j_call: TRBJ2-7; cdr3_aa: CASSRPGTYYEQYF; cdr3_nt: TGTGCCAGCAGCCGTCCCGGGACGTACTACGAGCAGTACTTC
d_call: NA; v_call: TRBV9; clone_size: NA; j_call: TRBJ2-7; cdr3_aa: CASSVGELREQYF; cdr3_nt: TGTGCCAGCAGCGTAGGGGAACTTAGGGAGCAGTACTTC
d_call: NA; v_call: TRBV5-4; clone_size: NA; j_call: TRBJ1-4; cdr3_aa: CASSLVGATEKLFF; cdr3_nt: TGTGCCAGCAGCTTGGTGGGGGCGACTGAAAAACTGTTTTTT
d_call: TRBD2; v_call: TRBV10-2; clone_size: NA; j_call: TRBJ2-3; cdr3_aa: CASSDPRRGLAGEGTDSQYF; cdr3_nt: TGCGCCAGCAGTGATCCTCGTCGGGGTTTAGCGGGAGAGGGAACAGATTCGCAGTATTTT
d_call: NA; v_call: TRBV5-4; clone_size: few; j_call: TRBJ2-3; cdr3_aa: CASSFHNTDTQYF; cdr3_nt: TGTGCCAGCAGCTTCCATAACACAGATACGCAGTATTTT
d_call: NA; v_call: TRBV7-8; clone_size: NA; j_call: TRBJ1-2; cdr3_aa: CASSLVGEDGYTF; cdr3_nt: TGTGCCAGCAGTTTGGTAGGAGAGGATGGCTACACCTTC
d_call: TRBD1; v_call: TRBV20-1; clone_size: NA; j_call: TRBJ2-3; cdr3_aa: CSARGLDRGAADTQYF; cdr3_nt: TGCAGTGCTAGAGGACTGGACAGGGGAGCGGCAGATACGCAGTATTTT
d_call: NA; v_call: TRBV20-1; clone_size: once; j_call: TRBJ2-7; cdr3_aa: CSARAGQAYEQYF; cdr3_nt: TGCAGTGCGAGAGCGGGACAGGCCTACGAGCAGTACTTC
d_call: NA; v_call: TRBV19; clone_size: NA; j_call: TRBJ1-4; cdr3_aa: CASSISGTTNEKLFF; cdr3_nt: TGTGCCAGTAGTATTTCGGGGACAACTAATGAAAAACTGTTTTTT
d_call: TRBD1; v_call: TRBV5-1; clone_size: NA; j_call: TRBJ2-7; cdr3_aa: CASSEPTGKTPYEQYF; cdr3_nt: TGCGCCAGCAGCGAACCGACAGGGAAGACTCCCTACGAGCAGTACTTC
d_call: NA; v_call: TRBV20-1; clone_size: few; j_call: TRBJ1-5; cdr3_aa: CSAPTGSGQPQHF; cdr3_nt: TGCAGTGCGCCAACTGGCTCCGGTCAGCCCCAGCATTTT
d_call: TRBD2; v_call: TRBV20-1; clone_size: few; j_call: TRBJ2-7; cdr3_aa: CSARGTSGREQYF; cdr3_nt: TGCAGTGCTAGGGGGACTAGCGGGAGGGAGCAGTACTTC
d_call: TRBD1; v_call: TRBV4-2; clone_size: few; j_call: TRBJ2-7; cdr3_aa: CASSQDPTGGYEQYF; cdr3_nt: TGTGCCAGCAGCCAAGACCCGACAGGGGGCTACGAGCAGTACTTC
d_call: NA; v_call: TRBV11-2; clone_size: many; j_call: TRBJ1-4; cdr3_aa: CASRPWGGRGEKLFF; cdr3_nt: TGTGCCAGCAGACCCTGGGGGGGTAGGGGTGAAAAACTGTTTTTT
d_call: NA; v_call: TRBV27; clone_size: many; j_call: TRBJ2-7; cdr3_aa: CASSFEGAYEQYF; cdr3_nt: TGTGCCAGCAGTTTCGAGGGGGCCTACGAGCAGTACTTC
d_call: TRBD1; v_call: TRBV24-1; clone_size: NA; j_call: TRBJ2-1; cdr3_aa: CATGQGTYNEQFF; cdr3_nt: TGTGCCACCGGACAGGGGACCTACAATGAGCAGTTCTTC
d_call: TRBD2; v_call: TRBV13; clone_size: few; j_call: TRBJ2-5; cdr3_aa: CASSYSSSGRPLVGQYF; cdr3_nt: TGTGCCAGCAGTTACAGTTCTAGCGGGAGACCACTGGTAGGCCAGTACTTC